This T cell receptor beta chain appears in the sequencing data of a study of cytomegalovirus exposure and HLA in healthy donors. V shed 1 base, J shed 10 bases, and the junction held 6 bases outside the gene matches. The CDR3 is made up of 13 amino acids. Germline CDR1 is LGHNT and CDR2 is FRNRAP. On this clone itself: Its matching antigen is unknown.

The PCR ran on 60 Vbeta and 13 Jbeta primers. Generated by immunoSEQ multiplex PCR, the TCRdb table keeps only in-frame clones and is missing some. This sample has over 150,000 clones, with approximately 80% found just once. Points from the study as a whole: Several of the most significant clusters were apparently associated with common viral pathogens in a later analysis.

The rearrangement joins TRBV12-5 to TRBJ1-1; TRBD1 matches at 7 bases. The source material was PBMCs. The receptor was derived from a woman aged 25 to 39 in good health and CMV-seropositive. As DNA, the CDR3 is TGTGCTAGTGGTTTGGATCAGGGGGTGGGAGCTTTCTTT. The encoded protein is CASGLDQGVGAFF.